The T cell receptor beta chain under discussion was sequenced for a study of OX40 agonist ivuxolimab in advanced cancers. Using immunoSEQ multiplex PCR, the repertoire was profiled, and TCRdb retains in-frame clones only, with some absent. The data contain tens of thousands of clones, around 90% of them singletons. The CDR3 spans 14 residues. Losses at the gene ends were 6 bases for V and 4 bases for J; bases not matched to a gene: 5. The V gene's germline CDR1 is LNHDA and CDR2 SQIVND (reference sequence). Patients were ruled out by autoimmune disease history or systemic immunosuppression. The material was CD4+ or CD8+ T cells sorted from blood, obtained in a trial of the OX40 agonist ivuxolimab. The receptor comes from an adult with an advanced solid tumor such as melanoma, head and neck, liver or kidney cancer. The J gene is TRBJ2-7, the V gene TRBV19; 11 nucleotides align to TRBD2. The CDR3 is CASRTSGGRYEQYF. CDR3 coding DNA: TGTGCCAGTAGAACTAGCGGGGGACGGTACGAGCAGTACTTC.